The clone carrying this TCR beta chain was detected many times. The record originates from a study of T cells after yellow fever vaccination. About the study: The authors sorted the EM, EMRA, CM and Tscm memory subsets using CD3, CD45RA, CCR7 and CD95. Study-level findings and limits: A secondary response was less intense yet reached its peak sooner, at day 5 versus 15.

TCRdb independently ran MiXCR on the 5' RACE reads; one entry per CDR3 protein. Here the sample spans around 16,000 distinct CDR3 sequences, more than 4% being singletons. Unmatched junction bases numbered 7, after V lost 0 bases and J lost 5 bases. The CDR3 covers 15 residues. Looked up from germline, CDR1 is DFQATT and CDR2 is SNEGSKA (reference sequence). The input for sequencing was PBMCs, either bulk or a sorted T-cell subset (CD4+, CD8+, memory, or dextramer-sorted; not recorded which), taken 15 days after the yellow fever booster vaccination. The chain has TRBV20-1 and TRBJ2-3; 8 bases align to TRBD2. This receptor was identified in a man aged 25 to 45 who received the YFV17D yellow fever vaccine. The CDR3 DNA sequence: TGCAGTGCTAGAGATACGCGGGAGGCCCGAGATACGCAGTATTTT. Translated: CSARDTREARDTQYF.